This T cell receptor beta chain was sequenced during a study of early T cells in non-severe SARS-CoV-2 infection (dated by TCRdb to about 2021). With regard to the full study: Because TCR sequencing was done on bulk RNA from unsorted whole blood, the alpha and beta chains could not be paired. The research as a whole found: Matching against VDJdb was skewed toward anti-spike CD8 responses, likely underestimated virus-specific expansions, and missed private and CD4 specificities.

Turning to this clonotype: What this receptor recognizes is not known. There are no base qualities to consult, and no much larger clone falls within one base.

This was a case-control study nested in a cohort of healthcare workers in London, UK, who had nasopharyngeal swab PCR tests and blood samples taken every week. Healthcare workers were enrolled in the week of the UK lockdown, from 23 to 31 March 2020, and were followed every week for up to roughly 15 weeks. The CDR3 has 14 amino acids, counting the end cysteine and phenylalanine. The CDR3 DNA has 42 bases and is translated from base 1. The germline ends are 13 bases apart after V is trimmed by 4 bases and J by 3 bases. Sequences LGHDT (CDR1) and YNNKEL (CDR2) are obtained from the germline V gene (reference sequence). The method behind the library was 5' RACE. Sequencing was carried out with a NextSeq 500. The TCR library protocol attached unique molecular identifiers to individual cDNA molecules to correct for sequencing error and PCR bias. Sequencing covered both TCR alpha and beta chains, and within each sample the abundances of alpha and beta sequences were tightly co-correlated. The authors processed their data as follows. Decombinator V4 was used to annotate TCR sequences for V gene, J gene and CDR3. TCRs were defined as expanded if a significant change between any two time points was detected under a Poisson model with p below 0.0001. TCR abundances were normalised to the total number of TCRs sequenced in each sample and reported as counts per million. TRAV1-2 paired with TRAJ12, TRAJ20 or TRAJ33 defined MAIT TCRs, while TRAV10 paired with TRAJ18 defined iNKT TCRs. VDJdb, accessed 1 November 2021, was searched for CMV, EBV and SARS-CoV-2 annotated TCRs, with TCRs annotated for multiple antigens excluded. In TCRdb, the public reads were trimmed at Q25 with fastp and aligned with MiXCR, with productive beta chains retained. Rows are unified per CDR3 protein, each entry keeping the most common DNA and genes. The V and J calls were not made by the authors but by TCRdb's processing. The sample contains 75,000 to 100,000 distinct CDR3 sequences, roughly 15% of them found a single time. Roughly 1.2% of the sample belongs to the ten largest clones.

This TCR was recovered from an adult who was a healthcare worker with PCR-confirmed SARS-CoV-2 infection or an uninfected control (not recorded which). The sequence joins TRBV3-1 to TRBJ2-7, with the D call perhaps TRBD1 or TRBD2, each one matching 5 bases. Sequenced sample: whole blood. The CDR3 protein is CASSLESGHYEQYF. At the DNA level, the sequence is TGTGCCAGCAGCCTGGAAAGCGGACACTACGAGCAGTACTTC.